The text below deals with one T cell receptor beta chain. Its cognate antigen is unknown. Culture proceeded for 10 days, and CD4+ T cells were then isolated. This record belongs to a study of vaccination effects on CD4 cells after COVID-19. Whole-study findings and limits: Most post-vaccine spike-reactive clones in convalescents were new, not infection-derived. In the late period after vaccination, infection- and vaccine-induced clones contracted markedly.

Germline V gene data show CDR1 as SQVTM and CDR2 as ANQGSEA. The V gene end was trimmed by 6 bases and the J gene end by 7 bases; junction bases not matched to a gene: 13. This CDR3 region has 16 residues. TCRdb keeps only in-frame clones here, not all; method: immunoSEQ multiplex PCR. The profile shows under 50,000 clones, approximately 74% of them singletons. The rearrangement uses TRBV29-1 and TRBJ2-1; 12 nucleotides agree with TRBD2. The receptor comes from a human donor who had a prior SARS-CoV-2 infection. Material: CD4+ T cells from PBMCs cultured without peptide, obtained before COVID-19 vaccination. The CDR3 is CSVAPPGLAGGNEQFF. The CDR3 DNA reads as TGCAGCGTCGCTCCCCCAGGTCTAGCGGGGGGGAATGAGCAGTTCTTC.